This TCR beta chain is from a study of blood T cell repertoires in COVID-19. Overall study context: The study drew acute and convalescent COVID-19 samples from the United States, Italy and Spain. T cells, B-cell-depleted T cells, or PBMCs provided the cDNA or gDNA that served as material.

As handled by the study authors: Estimation of nucleated cell counts relied on the amplification of reference gene primers. Assay: immunoSEQ multiplex PCR; the TCRdb copy retains only in-frame clones and omits some. V and J calls and clone size follow that table, whereas D and trimming were derived from the DNA. This repertoire shows approximately 330,000 clones, approximately 88% found once; its top ten account for 9.9%. The V end was cut by 5 bases, the J end by 0 bases, with 19 bases between. This CDR3 region has 17 residues. Germline V lookup: CDR1 SEHNR, CDR2 FQNEAQ (reference sequence). This chain connects TRBV7-9 to TRBJ1-1; D might be TRBD1 (5 bases). Sequencing was carried out using peripheral blood. The TCR was taken from a man aged 25 to 45 with COVID-19, enrolled during active disease. CDR3 DNA: TGTGCCAGCAGCCCCCCCCGCAGGGCGCAAATGAACACTGAAGCTTTCTTT. Translating gives CASSPPRRAQMNTEAFF. Together with reference TRBV7-9 and TRBJ1-1, the CDR3 gives the full variable domain: DTGVSQNPRHKITKRGQNVTFRCDPISEHNRLYWYRQTLGQGPEFLTYFQNEAQLEKSRLLSDRFSAERPKGSFSTLEIQRTEQGDSAMYLCASSPPRRAQMNTEAFFGQGTRLTVV.